The source of this TCR beta chain is a study of cytomegalovirus exposure and HLA in healthy donors. Vbeta (60) and Jbeta (13) primers were used in the PCR. The table came from immunoSEQ multiplex PCR; TCRdb's copy has only in-frame clones and leaves some out. Of some 200,000 clones listed, about an eighth are singletons. The CDR3 contains 16 residues. The V and J ends lost 5 bases and 0 bases respectively, with 14 bases between them. Germline values: CDR1 SGHVS, CDR2 FNYEAQ. This chain links TRBV7-6 with TRBJ2-1, with D tentatively TRBD2 (7 bases). The receptor's source is a man aged 50 to 60 in good health and CMV-seropositive. The sample was PBMCs. CDR3 residues: CASSTGGGHSYNEQFF. CDR3 DNA sequence: TGTGCCAGCAGCACAGGCGGGGGCCACTCCTACAATGAGCAGTTCTTC.